This TCR beta chain was sequenced in a study of OX40 agonist ivuxolimab in advanced cancers. Study-wide results and caveats: CD4+ T cells averaged fewer expanded clones than CD8+ T cells. Some nonresponders also had low normalized T-cell clonal expansion.

Exclusion of a patient followed from autoimmune disease history or systemic immunosuppression. Sampling times: baseline, cycle 4 day 1, cycle 7 day 1. Sequencing used immunoSEQ multiplex PCR; TCRdb keeps in-frame clones, though not all of them. This sample has about 78,000 clones, with roughly four fifths found just once. Details on this clone: The antigen is not known.

The sample here was CD4+ or CD8+ T cells sorted from blood, taken in a trial of the OX40 agonist ivuxolimab. This TCR derives from an adult with an advanced solid tumor such as melanoma, head and neck, liver or kidney cancer.

CDR3 residues: CASSPSGRADTGELFF. In DNA form, the CDR3 reads TGTGCCAGCAGTCCTAGCGGGAGGGCCGACACCGGGGAGCTGTTTTTT. The V gene is TRBV28, the J gene TRBJ2-2, with TRBD2 identical over 12 bases. In germline, CDR1 is MDHEN, CDR2 SYDVKM. V trimming: 5 bases; J trimming: 3 bases; junction bases outside the gene matches: 4. The CDR3 totals 16 residues. Combining the CDR3 with reference TRBV28 and TRBJ2-2 gives the whole variable domain DVKVTQSSRYLVKRTGEKVFLECVQDMDHENMFWYRQDPGLGLRLIYFSYDVKMKEKGDIPEGYSVSREKKERFSLILESASTNQTSMYLCASSPSGRADTGELFFGEGSRLTVL.